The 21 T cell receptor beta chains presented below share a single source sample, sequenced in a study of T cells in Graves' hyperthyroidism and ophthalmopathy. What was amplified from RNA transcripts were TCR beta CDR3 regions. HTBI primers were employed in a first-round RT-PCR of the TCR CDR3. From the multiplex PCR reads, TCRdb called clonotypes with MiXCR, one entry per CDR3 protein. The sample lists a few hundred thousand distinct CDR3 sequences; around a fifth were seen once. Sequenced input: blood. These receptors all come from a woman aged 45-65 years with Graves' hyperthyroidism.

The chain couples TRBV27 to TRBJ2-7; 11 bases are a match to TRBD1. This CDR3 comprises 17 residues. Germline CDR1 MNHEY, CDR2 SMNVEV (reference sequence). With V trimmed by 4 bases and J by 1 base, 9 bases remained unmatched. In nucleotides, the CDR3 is TGTGCCAGCAGTTCTCCGGGACAGGGGGACCAATCCTACGAGCAGTACTTC. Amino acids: CASSSPGQGDQSYEQYF.

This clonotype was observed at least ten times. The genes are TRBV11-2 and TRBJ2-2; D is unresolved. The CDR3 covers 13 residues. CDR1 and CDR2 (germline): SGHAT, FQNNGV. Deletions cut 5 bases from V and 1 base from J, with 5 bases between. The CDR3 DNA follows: TGTGCCAGCAGCCAACAGAACACCGGGGAGCTGTTTTTT. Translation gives CASSQQNTGELFF.

The CDR3 sequence: CASTTGGANVLTF. CDR3 nucleotides: TGTGCCAGCACGACAGGTGGGGCCAACGTCCTGACTTTC. The chain combines TRBV6-2 or TRBV6-3 with TRBJ2-6, with D perhaps matching TRBD1 (6 bases). Trimming cost V 7 bases and J 3 bases, with 7 bases left between them. Germline V lookup: CDR1 MNHEY, CDR2 SVGEGT. The CDR3 extends over 13 amino acids.

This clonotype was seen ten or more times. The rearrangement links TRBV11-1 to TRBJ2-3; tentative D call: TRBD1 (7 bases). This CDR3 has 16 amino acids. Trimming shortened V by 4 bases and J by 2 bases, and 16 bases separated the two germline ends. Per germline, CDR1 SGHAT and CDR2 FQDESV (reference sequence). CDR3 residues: CASSSEAGQYTDTQYF. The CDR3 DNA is TGTGCCAGCAGCTCGGAGGCGGGACAGTACACAGATACGCAGTATTTT.

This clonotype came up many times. The CDR3 DNA sequence: TGTGCCAGCAGCCCGGAGGACAGGGGGAACACTGAAGCTTTCTTT. Its protein product is CASSPEDRGNTEAFF. The chain recombines TRBV6-1 with TRBJ1-1, with 9 nucleotides matching TRBD1. Trimming at V came to 6 bases and at J to 1 base, leaving 6 bases not matched to a gene. This CDR3 comprises 15 residues. Germline CDR1 MNHNS, CDR2 SASEGT.

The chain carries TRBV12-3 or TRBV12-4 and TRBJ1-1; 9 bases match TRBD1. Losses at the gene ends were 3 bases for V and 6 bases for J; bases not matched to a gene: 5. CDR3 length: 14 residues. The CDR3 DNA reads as TGTGCCAGCAGTTTGGGGACAGGGCCTTCTGAAGCTTTCTTT. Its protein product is CASSLGTGPSEAFF.

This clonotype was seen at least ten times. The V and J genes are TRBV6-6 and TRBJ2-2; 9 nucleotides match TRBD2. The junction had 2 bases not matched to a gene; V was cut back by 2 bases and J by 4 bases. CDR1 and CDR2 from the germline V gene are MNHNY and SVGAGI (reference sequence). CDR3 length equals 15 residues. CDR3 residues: CASSYVAGVTGELFF. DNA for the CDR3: TGTGCCAGCAGTTACGTAGCGGGGGTCACCGGGGAGCTGTTTTTT.

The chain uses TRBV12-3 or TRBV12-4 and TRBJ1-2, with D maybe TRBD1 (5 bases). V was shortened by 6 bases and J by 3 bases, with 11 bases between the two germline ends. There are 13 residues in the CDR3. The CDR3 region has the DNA TGTGCCAGCAGGGAGGGGCGCGACTATGGCTACACCTTC. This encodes CASREGRDYGYTF.

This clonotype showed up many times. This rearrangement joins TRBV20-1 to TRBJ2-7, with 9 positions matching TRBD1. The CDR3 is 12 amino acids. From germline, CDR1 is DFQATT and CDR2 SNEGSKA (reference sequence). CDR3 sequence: CSGQGRDHEQYF. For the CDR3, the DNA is TGCAGCGGACAGGGGAGGGACCACGAGCAGTACTTC.

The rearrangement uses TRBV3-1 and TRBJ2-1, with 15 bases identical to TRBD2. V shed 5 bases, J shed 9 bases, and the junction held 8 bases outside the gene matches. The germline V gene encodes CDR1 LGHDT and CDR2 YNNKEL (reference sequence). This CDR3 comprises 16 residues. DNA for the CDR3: TGTGCCAGCAGCGAGGGACTAGCGGGAGGCAGTAGTGAGCAGTTCTTC. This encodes CASSEGLAGGSSEQFF.

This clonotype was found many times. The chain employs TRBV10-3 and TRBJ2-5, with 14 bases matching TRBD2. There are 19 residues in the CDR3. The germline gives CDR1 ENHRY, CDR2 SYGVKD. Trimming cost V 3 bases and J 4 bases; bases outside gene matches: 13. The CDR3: CAISETGTSGSGVRETQYF. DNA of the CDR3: TGTGCCATCAGTGAAACCGGGACTAGCGGGAGTGGGGTTCGAGAGACCCAGTACTTC.

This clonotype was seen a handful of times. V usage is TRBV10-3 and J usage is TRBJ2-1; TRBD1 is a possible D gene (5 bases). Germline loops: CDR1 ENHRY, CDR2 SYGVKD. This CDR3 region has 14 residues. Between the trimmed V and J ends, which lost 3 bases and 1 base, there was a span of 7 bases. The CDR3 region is CAISDRVSYNEQFF. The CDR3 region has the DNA TGTGCCATCAGTGACAGGGTATCCTACAATGAGCAGTTCTTC.

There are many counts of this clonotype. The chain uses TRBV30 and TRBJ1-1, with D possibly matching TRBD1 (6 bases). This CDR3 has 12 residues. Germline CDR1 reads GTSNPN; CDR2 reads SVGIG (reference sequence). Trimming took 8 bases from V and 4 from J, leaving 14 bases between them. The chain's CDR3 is CAGNRVITEAFF. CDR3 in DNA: TGTGCCGGTAACAGGGTCATCACTGAAGCTTTCTTT.

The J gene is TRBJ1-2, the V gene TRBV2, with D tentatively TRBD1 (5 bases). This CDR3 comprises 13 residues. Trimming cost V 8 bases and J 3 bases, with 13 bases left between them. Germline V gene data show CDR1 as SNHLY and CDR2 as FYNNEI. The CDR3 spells CASLGRAHYGYTF. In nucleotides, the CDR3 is TGTGCCAGCCTGGGCAGGGCTCACTATGGCTACACCTTC.

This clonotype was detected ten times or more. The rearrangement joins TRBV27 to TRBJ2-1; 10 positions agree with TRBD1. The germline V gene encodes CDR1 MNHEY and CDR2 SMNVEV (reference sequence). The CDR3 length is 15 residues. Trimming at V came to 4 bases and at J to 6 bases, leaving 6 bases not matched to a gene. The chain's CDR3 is CASSSRDRGFNEQFF. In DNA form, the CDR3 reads TGTGCCAGCAGTTCCCGGGACAGGGGTTTCAATGAGCAGTTCTTC.

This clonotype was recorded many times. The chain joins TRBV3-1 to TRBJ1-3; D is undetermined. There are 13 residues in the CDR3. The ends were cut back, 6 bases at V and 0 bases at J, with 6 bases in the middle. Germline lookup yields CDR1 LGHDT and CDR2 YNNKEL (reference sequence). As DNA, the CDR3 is TGTGCCAGCAGTCCCTACTCTGGAAACACCATATATTTT. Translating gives CASSPYSGNTIYF.

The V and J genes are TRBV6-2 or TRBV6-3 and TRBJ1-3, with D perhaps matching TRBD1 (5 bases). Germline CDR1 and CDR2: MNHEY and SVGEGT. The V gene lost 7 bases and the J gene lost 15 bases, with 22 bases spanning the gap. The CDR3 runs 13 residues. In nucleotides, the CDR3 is TGTGCCAGCACCTCCCCCAGGATAGCGGGGCCATATTTT. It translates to CASTSPRIAGPYF.

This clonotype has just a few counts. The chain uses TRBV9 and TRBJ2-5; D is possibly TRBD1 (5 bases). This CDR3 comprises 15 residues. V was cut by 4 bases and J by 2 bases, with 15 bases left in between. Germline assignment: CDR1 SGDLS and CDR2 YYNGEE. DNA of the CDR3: TGTGCCAGCAGCCCCCAAACGACAGATCAAGAGACCCAGTACTTC. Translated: CASSPQTTDQETQYF.

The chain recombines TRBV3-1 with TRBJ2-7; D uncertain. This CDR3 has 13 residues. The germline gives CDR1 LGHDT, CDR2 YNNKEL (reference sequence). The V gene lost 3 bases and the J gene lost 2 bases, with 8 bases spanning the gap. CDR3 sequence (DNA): TGTGCCAGCAGCCACGGCAGGACCTACGAGCAGTACTTC. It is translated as CASSHGRTYEQYF.

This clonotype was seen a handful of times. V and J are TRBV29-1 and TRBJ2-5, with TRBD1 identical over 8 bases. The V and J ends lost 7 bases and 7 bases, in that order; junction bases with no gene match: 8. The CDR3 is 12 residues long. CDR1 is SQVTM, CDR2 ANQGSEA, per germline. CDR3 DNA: TGCAGCGCTAGGGACAGGAAGAGGACCCAGTACTTC. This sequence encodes CSARDRKRTQYF.

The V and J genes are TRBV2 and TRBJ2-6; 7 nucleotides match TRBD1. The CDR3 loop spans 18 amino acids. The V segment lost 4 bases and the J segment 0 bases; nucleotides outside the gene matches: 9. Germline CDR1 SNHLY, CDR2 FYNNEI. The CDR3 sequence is CASSARQGVLSGANVLTF. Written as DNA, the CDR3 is TGTGCCAGCAGTGCCCGACAGGGAGTGCTCTCTGGGGCCAACGTCCTGACTTTC. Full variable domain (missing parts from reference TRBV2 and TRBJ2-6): EPEVTQTPSHQVTQMGQEVILRCVPISNHLYFYWYRQILGQKVEFLVSFYNNEISEKSEIFDDQFSVERPDGSNFTLKIRSTKLEDSAMYFCASSARQGVLSGANVLTFGAGSRLTVL.